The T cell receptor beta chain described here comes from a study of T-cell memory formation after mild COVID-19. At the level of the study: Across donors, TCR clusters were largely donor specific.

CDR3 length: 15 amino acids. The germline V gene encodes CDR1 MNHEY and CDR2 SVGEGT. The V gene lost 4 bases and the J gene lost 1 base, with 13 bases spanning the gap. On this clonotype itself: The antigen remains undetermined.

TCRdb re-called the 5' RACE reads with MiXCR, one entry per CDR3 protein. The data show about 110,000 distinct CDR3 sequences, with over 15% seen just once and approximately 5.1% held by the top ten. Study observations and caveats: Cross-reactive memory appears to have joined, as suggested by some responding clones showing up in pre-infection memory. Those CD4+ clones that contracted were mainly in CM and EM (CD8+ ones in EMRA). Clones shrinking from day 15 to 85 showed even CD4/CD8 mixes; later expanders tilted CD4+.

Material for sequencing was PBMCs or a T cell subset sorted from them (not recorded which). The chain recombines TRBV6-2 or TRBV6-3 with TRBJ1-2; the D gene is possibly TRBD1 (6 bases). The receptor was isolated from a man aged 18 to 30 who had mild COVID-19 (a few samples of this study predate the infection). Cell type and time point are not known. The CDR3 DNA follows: TGTGCCAGCAGTTGGCCGGGACACGATAACTATGGCTACACCTTC. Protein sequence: CASSWPGHDNYGYTF.